Shown below are 15 T cell receptor beta chains from a single sample sequenced in a study of blood T cell repertoires in COVID-19. Measured with immunoSEQ multiplex PCR; TCRdb has only the in-frame clones, and not every one. Altogether 100,000 or so clones are present, approximately 82% being singletons, with the ten largest covering about 7%. What was sequenced was peripheral blood. The receptor source for this set is a man aged 50 to 60 with active or convalescent COVID-19.

The V gene is TRBV28, the J gene TRBJ1-5; 8 bases match TRBD1. Germline CDR1 reads MDHEN; CDR2 reads SYDVKM. The CDR3 consists of 14 residues. The V segment lost 5 bases and the J segment 1 base; nucleotides outside the gene matches: 1. CDR3 in amino acids: CASSRQGSNQPQHF. Written as DNA, the CDR3 is TGTGCCAGCAGTCGACAGGGGAGCAATCAGCCCCAGCATTTT.

J is TRBJ2-3 and V is TRBV7-6; TRBD1 is a possible D gene (6 bases). CDR1 SGHVS and CDR2 FNYEAQ come from the germline V gene. Deletions cut 5 bases from V and 4 bases from J, with 10 bases between. This CDR3 is built from 13 residues. CDR3 loop: CASSISGADTQYF. The CDR3 nucleotides read TGTGCCAGCAGCATATCAGGGGCAGATACGCAGTATTTT.

The chain uses TRBV19 and TRBJ2-3; tentatively, D is TRBD2 (6 bases). CDR3 size: 13 residues. CDR1 LNHDA and CDR2 SQIVND come from the germline V gene (reference sequence). V was clipped by 7 bases and J by 4 bases, with 12 bases between them. CDR3 amino acids: CASTEGGADTQYF. In DNA form, the CDR3 reads TGTGCCAGTACAGAGGGAGGAGCAGATACGCAGTATTTT.

This sequence joins TRBV6-5 and TRBJ2-6, with D possibly matching TRBD1 (6 bases). This CDR3 region has 14 residues. The germline CDR1 and CDR2 sequences are MNHEY and SVGAGI. V shed 10 bases and J shed 0 bases, with 10 bases lying between them. Here the CDR3 DNA reads TGTGCCACCTCAGGGGTCTCTGGGGCCAACGTCCTGACTTTC. It translates to CATSGVSGANVLTF.

The chain has TRBV4-1 and TRBJ2-7, with a possible D match to TRBD2 (7 bases). Germline V gives CDR1 MGHRA, CDR2 YSYEKL. The CDR3 loop spans 17 amino acids. V lost 0 bases, J lost 4 bases, and 19 bases lay in between. DNA for the CDR3: TGCGCCAGCAGCCAAGAGGCAGGGGCGGGACTACCTTACGAGCAGTACTTC. Its protein product is CASSQEAGAGLPYEQYF.

The chain links TRBV11-2 to TRBJ2-3, with D possibly TRBD2 on 5 matching bases. Germline V CDR1 and CDR2: SGHAT, FQNNGV. Trimming shortened V by 5 bases and J by 0 bases, and 15 bases separated the two germline ends. The CDR3 is made up of 16 amino acids. CDR3 sequence: CASSGSGLPSTDTQYF. The CDR3 nucleotides read TGTGCCAGCAGCGGGAGCGGACTGCCCAGCACAGATACGCAGTATTTT.

The chain combines TRBV10-1 with TRBJ2-5; tentative D call: TRBD1 (5 bases). Between the trimmed V and J ends, which lost 2 bases and 5 bases, there was a span of 12 bases. Germline V gene data show CDR1 as WNHNN and CDR2 as SYGVQD (reference sequence). This CDR3 contains 14 residues. CDR3 sequence (DNA): TGCGCCAGCAGTGAGCAGGGAAGGCGGGAGACCCAGTACTTC. It codes for CASSEQGRRETQYF.

This chain links TRBV4-2 with TRBJ2-2; tentative D call: TRBD1 (5 bases). Germline V CDR1 and CDR2: LGHNA, YNFKEQ. Trimming took off 0 bases at V and 0 bases at J, with 17 bases between the two ends. This CDR3 has 19 amino acids. This CDR3 is CASSQDYQGGYPNTGELFF. Here the CDR3 DNA reads TGTGCCAGCAGCCAAGATTATCAGGGTGGGTACCCGAACACCGGGGAGCTGTTTTTT.

V and J are TRBV5-1 and TRBJ2-1; 10 bases are shared with TRBD2. Germline V gene sequence: CDR1 SGHRS, CDR2 YFSETQ. The CDR3 has 15 residues. Losses at the gene ends were 3 bases for V and 4 bases for J; bases not matched to a gene: 4. DNA for the CDR3: TGCGCCAGCAGCTCGAGCGGGGGGGCATACAATGAGCAGTTCTTC. Translated: CASSSSGGAYNEQFF.

The CDR3 loop reads CAWSVSSWVGQFNEKLFF. CDR3 bases: TGTGCCTGGAGTGTATCAAGTTGGGTGGGCCAGTTTAATGAAAAACTGTTTTTT. The chain employs TRBV30 and TRBJ1-4; unclear D gene. CDR1 is GTSNPN, CDR2 SVGIG, per germline (reference sequence). This CDR3 spans 18 amino acids. Trimming shortened V by 0 bases and J by 4 bases, and 21 bases separated the two germline ends.

The chain couples TRBV2 to TRBJ2-7; perhaps TRBD1 as D (5 bases). Trimming stripped 2 bases from V and 3 bases from J, with 5 bases between. This CDR3 comprises 12 residues. The V gene's germline CDR1 is SNHLY and CDR2 FYNNEI. As DNA, the CDR3 is TGTGCCAGCAGTGAACAGGGCTACGAGCAGTACTTC. This sequence encodes CASSEQGYEQYF.

The CDR3 region is CASSTGGGSYEQYV. Here the CDR3 DNA reads TGTGCCAGCAGCACCGGGGGGGGCTCCTACGAGCAGTACGTC. V usage is TRBV5-5 and J usage is TRBJ2-7, with 8 bases identical to TRBD2. Per germline, CDR1 SGHKS and CDR2 YYEKEE (reference sequence). Trimming removed 4 bases from V and 0 bases from J; junction bases left unmatched: 3. The CDR3 totals 14 residues.

The chain couples TRBV3-1 (or the pseudogene TRBV3-2) to TRBJ2-7; 12 nucleotides line up with TRBD2. The CDR3 extends over 15 amino acids. The ends lost 3 bases at V and 2 bases at J; junction bases unmatched: 2. In germline, CDR1 is LGHDT, CDR2 YNNKEL (reference sequence). In DNA, the CDR3 is TGTGCCAGCAGCCAGTCTAGCGGGGGGGCCTACGAGCAGTACTTC. It encodes CASSQSSGGAYEQYF.

The chain joins TRBV6-1 to TRBJ1-5; a possible D gene is TRBD1 (5 bases). The CDR3 sequence is 16 residues long. Germline V gene lookup returns CDR1 MNHNS and CDR2 SASEGT. V lost 2 bases and J 1 base, leaving 12 bases between the germline ends. This CDR3 reads CASSEIGARSNQPQHF. CDR3 bases: TGTGCCAGCAGTGAAATAGGGGCAAGGAGCAATCAGCCCCAGCATTTT.

The chain has TRBV6-5 and TRBJ2-7; TRBD2 matches at 9 bases. The J segment lost 2 bases and the V segment lost 7 bases, leaving 6 bases of the junction unmatched. The CDR3 runs to 14 residues. Germline assignment: CDR1 MNHEY and CDR2 SVGAGI. For the CDR3, the DNA is TGTGCCAGCACTCTAGCGGGGATAGCCTACGAGCAGTACTTC. Translated, it gives CASTLAGIAYEQYF.